Below are 23 T cell receptor beta chains sequenced from a single sample in a study of T cell responses to AZD1222 COVID-19 vaccine. Sequencing used immunoSEQ multiplex PCR; TCRdb keeps in-frame clones, though not all of them. The sample contains 160,000 or so clones, more than 90% of which appear only once. The input for sequencing was peripheral blood, taken on day 0 of AZD1222 vaccination. The receptors stem from an adult in good health.

The CDR3 DNA is TGTGCCAGCAGCTTCCTCGGGCAGGGGGCAAACACCGGGGAGCTGTTTTTT. Amino acids: CASSFLGQGANTGELFF. The J gene is TRBJ2-2, the V gene TRBV7-9; TRBD1 agrees at 8 bases. The CDR3 is made up of 17 amino acids. Germline CDR1 reads SEHNR; CDR2 reads FQNEAQ (reference sequence). V gave up 3 bases and J gave up 2 bases; unmatched junction bases: 8.

This chain connects TRBV7-2 to TRBJ2-7; TRBD2 aligns across 13 bases. V was pared by 5 bases and J by 2 bases, with 15 bases of the junction left unmatched. This CDR3 is built from 19 residues. Per the germline V gene, CDR1 is SGHTA and CDR2 is FQGNSA. As DNA, the CDR3 is TGTGCCAGCAGCCCGGACAGGGTCGGACTAGCGGGAGTGGCCTACGAGCAGTACTTC. The encoded protein is CASSPDRVGLAGVAYEQYF.

This chain links TRBV5-1 with TRBJ1-3, with no clear D. Trimming took off 3 bases at V and 3 bases at J, with 19 bases between the two ends. CDR1 is SGHRS, CDR2 YFSETQ, per germline. There are 17 residues in the CDR3. DNA of the CDR3: TGCGCCAGCAGCTCGAGGAGCGGGGAGCTGGTTGGAAACACCATATATTTT. Protein: CASSSRSGELVGNTIYF.

The chain recombines TRBV5-6 with TRBJ1-1; the D is unclear. The V and J ends lost 4 bases and 5 bases respectively, with 15 bases between them. CDR3 length: 14 residues. Germline loops: CDR1 SGHDT, CDR2 YYEEEE. This chain's CDR3 is CASSLQARRTEAFF. In DNA, the CDR3 is TGTGCCAGCAGCCTTCAGGCCCGTCGAACTGAAGCTTTCTTT.

The gene calls are TRBV30 and TRBJ1-1; possibly TRBD1 for D (5 bases). Trimming cost V 4 bases and J 1 base, with 22 bases left between them. The germline V gene encodes CDR1 GTSNPN and CDR2 SVGIG (reference sequence). The CDR3 loop spans 17 amino acids. The DNA for the CDR3 is TGTGCCTGGAACAAACGGTTAGGGGCGAATAAGAACACTGAAGCTTTCTTT. It is translated as CAWNKRLGANKNTEAFF.

This sequence joins TRBV21-1 and TRBJ2-2. TRBV21-1 has pseudogene status. The CDR3 contains 22 residues. The chain's CDR3 is CASSKALSGCVGTTQITGELFF. The CDR3 region has the DNA TGTGCCAGCAGCAAAGCGCTTTCTGGGTGCGTCGGGACCACCCAAATCACCGGGGAGCTGTTTTTT.

The chain has TRBV19 and TRBJ2-2; TRBD2 matches at 8 bases. CDR1 and CDR2 (germline): LNHDA, SQIVND (reference sequence). The CDR3 runs 15 residues. Trimming took 6 bases from V and 6 from J; bases not matched to a gene: 9. As DNA, the CDR3 is TGTGCCAGTAGGGCGGGACTAGTAATGGCCGGGGAGCTGTTTTTT. Amino acids: CASRAGLVMAGELFF.

In DNA form, the CDR3 reads TGTGCCAGCAGCGACGACAGGGTGAACGTCCTGACTTTC. Protein sequence: CASSDDRVNVLTF. V and J are TRBV7-9 and TRBJ2-6; 7 nucleotides align to TRBD1. Germline CDR1 SEHNR, CDR2 FQNEAQ (reference sequence). The CDR3 has 13 amino acids. J gave up 10 bases and V 5 bases, and 5 bases lay outside the gene matches.

The chain links TRBV2 to TRBJ2-3; 7 positions match TRBD2. CDR1 and CDR2 (germline): SNHLY, FYNNEI. V trimming: 6 bases; J trimming: 8 bases; junction bases outside the gene matches: 8. CDR3 length: 13 amino acids. CDR3 in amino acids: CASSLEREGTQYF. In DNA, the CDR3 is TGTGCCAGCAGCCTTGAGCGGGAAGGTACGCAGTATTTT.

The chain has TRBV11-2 and TRBJ1-2, with no clear D. V was trimmed by 6 bases and J by 3 bases, leaving 23 bases between them. Germline CDR1 reads SGHAT; CDR2 reads FQNNGV. This CDR3 region has 17 residues. Here the CDR3 DNA reads TGTGCCAGCAGAAGGGAAAGGGCTCAGGCGGGCTACTATGGCTACACCTTC. This encodes CASRRERAQAGYYGYTF.

The chain joins TRBV5-1 to TRBJ2-3; possibly TRBD1 for D (5 bases). V shed 0 bases and J shed 0 bases, with 11 bases lying between them. The CDR3 contains 16 residues. Germline values: CDR1 SGHRS, CDR2 YFSETQ. The CDR3: CASSLGQLRSTDTQYF. CDR3 nucleotides: TGCGCCAGCAGCTTGGGACAGCTCCGTAGCACAGATACGCAGTATTTT.

The V call is TRBV28, the J call TRBJ1-4, with no clear D. Germline CDR1 is MDHEN and CDR2 is SYDVKM. V shed 3 bases and J shed 4 bases, with 9 bases lying between them. The CDR3 extends over 14 amino acids. CDR3 DNA sequence: TGTGCCAGCAGTTTGTATAGTTTTAATGAAAAACTGTTTTTT. This translates into CASSLYSFNEKLFF.

The J gene is TRBJ1-1, the V gene TRBV30, with a possible D match to TRBD1 (6 bases). This CDR3 spans 15 amino acids. Trimming cost V 3 bases and J 1 base, with 15 bases left between them. CDR1 is GTSNPN and CDR2 is SVGIG in the germline V gene (reference sequence). Here the CDR3 DNA reads TGTGCCTGGAGCAACCTCCAGACAGGGAACACTGAAGCTTTCTTT. Translation gives CAWSNLQTGNTEAFF.

The chain joins TRBV3-1 (or the pseudogene TRBV3-2) to TRBJ2-7, with 9 bases identical to TRBD2. The CDR3 runs 17 residues. CDR1 LGHDT and CDR2 YNNKEL come from the germline V gene (reference sequence). Trimming took 3 bases from V and 4 from J; bases not matched to a gene: 13. Here the CDR3 reads CASSHPTGAGGFYEQYF. For the CDR3, the DNA is TGTGCCAGCAGCCACCCGACTGGAGCGGGAGGCTTTTACGAGCAGTACTTC.

This chain links TRBV7-7 with TRBJ2-7, with 9 bases that match TRBD1. The CDR3 has 15 residues. The germline V gene encodes CDR1 SSHAT and CDR2 FNYEAQ (reference sequence). The trim removed 4 bases at V and 2 bases at J, leaving 6 bases unmatched. The CDR3 region has the DNA TGTGCCAGCAGCTATGGGACAGGGCGGGCCTACGAGCAGTACTTC. It codes for CASSYGTGRAYEQYF.

CDR3 bases: TGTGCCAGCAGCTTAGACGCCGCCTACGAGCAGTACTTC. Its protein is CASSLDAAYEQYF. The chain combines TRBV7-9 with TRBJ2-7, with unresolved D. Germline CDR1 reads SEHNR; CDR2 reads FQNEAQ (reference sequence). V lost 1 base, J lost 2 bases, and 6 bases lay in between. This CDR3 comprises 13 residues.

Points on this clone: At one end the junction does not follow the germline gene, possibly because of a read error. The chain recombines TRBV19 with TRBJ2-7; D uncertain. The CDR3 has 14 amino acids. Per germline, CDR1 LNHDA and CDR2 SQIVND (reference sequence). The CDR3 region is CASSSLVAPYEQYF. The CDR3 coding sequence is TGTGCCAGCAGTAGCCTGGTGGCTCCCTACGAGCAGTACTTC.

As to this clone: This same CDR3 is encoded by further DNA sequences in the sample. This chain connects TRBV5-1 to TRBJ2-5; 8 positions match TRBD1. Trimming cost V 4 bases and J 5 bases; bases outside gene matches: 4. This CDR3 spans 13 amino acids. From germline, CDR1 is SGHRS and CDR2 YFSETQ. The CDR3 is CASSLDRAETQYF. DNA of the CDR3: TGCGCCAGCAGCCTGGACAGGGCTGAGACCCAGTACTTC.

This chain connects TRBV6-6 to TRBJ1-2, with a possible D match to TRBD1 (6 bases). Between the trimmed V and J ends, which lost 4 bases and 3 bases, there was a span of 9 bases. Germline-derived CDR1 and CDR2 are MNHNY and SVGAGI (reference sequence). This CDR3 contains 13 residues. The CDR3 loop is CASSSDRYYGYTF. DNA for the CDR3: TGTGCCAGCAGTTCAGACAGGTACTATGGCTACACCTTC.

The gene calls are TRBV14 and TRBJ1-1, with D unclear. Trimming stripped 2 bases from V and 1 base from J, with 5 bases between. This CDR3 contains 13 residues. The V gene's germline CDR1 is SGHDN and CDR2 FVKESK. CDR3 in amino acids: CASSQFRNTEAFF. In DNA, the CDR3 is TGTGCCAGCAGCCAATTCAGGAACACTGAAGCTTTCTTT.

As DNA, the CDR3 is TGTGCCAGTAGTATAGACGGCCATAGCAATCAGCCCCAGCATTTT. Its translation is CASSIDGHSNQPQHF. The chain couples TRBV19 to TRBJ1-5; D is ambiguous. The CDR3 sequence is 15 residues long. Trimming cost V 0 bases and J 0 bases, with 6 bases left between them. In germline, CDR1 is LNHDA, CDR2 SQIVND (reference sequence).

This clone was detected a few times. The V and J genes are TRBV25-1 and TRBJ2-5, with D perhaps being TRBD1 or TRBD2 (5 bases each). In germline, CDR1 is MGHDK, CDR2 SYGVNS. V was pared by 6 bases and J by 1 base, with 18 bases between. The CDR3 extends over 16 amino acids. CDR3 bases: TGTGCCAGCAGCGCCCTCATGGGACGGCTCCAAGAGACCCAGTACTTC. It encodes CASSALMGRLQETQYF.

V usage is TRBV29-1 and J usage is TRBJ1-2; no clear D gene. V gave up 4 bases and J gave up 0 bases, with 9 bases separating them. Per the germline V gene, CDR1 is SQVTM and CDR2 is ANQGSEA. The CDR3 consists of 13 residues. Here the CDR3 DNA reads TGCAGCGTTGGTAAGGACGCTAACTATGGCTACACCTTC. Protein sequence: CSVGKDANYGYTF.